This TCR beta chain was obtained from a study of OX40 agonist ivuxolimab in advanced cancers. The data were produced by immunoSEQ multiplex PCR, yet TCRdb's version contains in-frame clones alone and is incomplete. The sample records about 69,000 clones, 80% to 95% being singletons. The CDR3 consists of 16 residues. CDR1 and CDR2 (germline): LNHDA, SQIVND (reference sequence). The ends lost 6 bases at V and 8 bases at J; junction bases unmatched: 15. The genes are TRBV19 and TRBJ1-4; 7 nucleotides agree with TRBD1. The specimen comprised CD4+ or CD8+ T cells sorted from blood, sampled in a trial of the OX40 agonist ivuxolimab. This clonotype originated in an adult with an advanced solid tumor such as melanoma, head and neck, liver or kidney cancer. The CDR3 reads CASSPGQPMGGEKLFF. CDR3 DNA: TGTGCCAGTAGCCCGGGACAGCCTATGGGGGGAGAAAAACTGTTTTTT.